What follows is one T cell receptor (beta chain) and its context. Its cognate antigen is unknown. This entry belongs to a study of cytomegalovirus exposure and HLA in healthy donors. Whole-study findings and limits: Across donors, presence/absence analyses took sequencing depth to be roughly uniform.

PCR involved 60 Vbeta and 13 Jbeta primers. Repertoires were generated with immunoSEQ multiplex PCR, while TCRdb's copy carries only in-frame clones and drops some. The sample yields about 150,000 clones, approximately 60% seen once. V lost 4 bases and J lost 0; bases outside the gene matches: 4. The CDR3 sequence is 16 residues long. Germline CDR1 and CDR2: PRHDT and FYEKMQ (reference sequence). The donors (healthy individuals) were bone marrow donors. The J gene is TRBJ1-3, the V gene TRBV13; TRBD1 aligns across 9 bases. The material sequenced was PBMCs. This TCR came from a woman aged 55 to 70 in good health and CMV-seropositive. CDR3 nucleotides: TGTGCCAGCAGCTCCCGACAGGGGGACTCTGGAAACACCATATATTTT. Translation gives CASSSRQGDSGNTIYF.